The clone carrying this TCR beta chain came up once. The sample comes from a study of blood T cell repertoires in COVID-19. Study details: In each case, the material was cDNA or gDNA derived from T cells, B-cell-depleted T cells, or PBMCs.

Clones were sequenced by immunoSEQ multiplex PCR, and TCRdb holds only the in-frame ones, with some missing. The sample holds about 360,000 clones, over 75% seen once. This CDR3 comprises 15 residues. The V gene's germline CDR1 is SGHTA and CDR2 FQGNSA. Losses at the gene ends were 6 bases for V and 4 bases for J; bases not matched to a gene: 10. This sequence was found in a woman in her thirties or forties with acute COVID-19. The specimen sequenced was PBMCs or T cells enriched from blood (not recorded which). The chain combines TRBV7-2 with TRBJ2-3; 7 positions agree with TRBD2. The CDR3 here is CASSPGTILPDTQYF. As DNA, the CDR3 is TGTGCCAGCAGTCCTGGGACTATACTACCAGATACGCAGTATTTT.